These T cell receptor beta chains were read from a single sample in a study of T cell repertoires in cytomegalovirus infection. TCRdb re-analysed the reads in MiXCR, keeping a single row per CDR3 protein. The table lists 510,000 or so distinct CDR3 sequences, about 26% of them singletons. Material for sequencing was PBMCs. These receptors came from a human donor in good health (CMV status not recorded). Some clones in this sample may be carry-over from other donors' samples. The CDR3 runs from the conserved cysteine through the conserved F or W. The D gene is left open where the match is weak. Some rows mark clone size as missing; the rest say once, few, many or name a class of expanded clone.

CDR3 protein | CDR3 DNA | clone size | V gene | D gene | J gene | CDR3 length
CASSYFRGASREKLFF | TGTGCCAGCAGTTATTTTAGGGGTGCTTCTAGGGAAAAACTGTTTTTT | NA | TRBV7-2 | NA | TRBJ1-4 | 16
CASSLEGGQGGTEAFF | TGTGCCAGCAGCTTAGAGGGAGGACAGGGAGGCACTGAAGCTTTCTTT | NA | TRBV7-9 | TRBD1 | TRBJ1-1 | 16
CASSRLLAFGIGELFF | TGTGCCAGCAGCCGACTACTAGCGTTTGGCATCGGGGAGCTGTTTTTT | few | TRBV2 | TRBD2 | TRBJ2-2 | 16
CASSLTGGYGDTQYF | TGTGCCAGCAGTCTGACAGGGGGCTACGGAGATACGCAGTATTTT | few | TRBV12-3/TRBV12-4 | TRBD1 | TRBJ2-3 | 15
CASSLAGGIGNTIYF | TGCGCCAGCAGCTTGGCCGGGGGGATTGGAAACACCATATATTTT | NA | TRBV5-1 | NA | TRBJ1-3 | 15
CASSYSTVPPQGAGNSPLHF | TGTGCCAGCAGTTACTCGACCGTCCCTCCACAGGGGGCCGGTAATTCACCCCTCCACTTT | few | TRBV6-6 | TRBD1 | TRBJ1-6 | 20
CASSLAPSGTSTQGSQYF | TGTGCCAGCAGCTTGGCACCCTCGGGGACTTCGACCCAAGGGTCGCAGTATTTT | many | TRBV7-6 | NA | TRBJ2-3 | 18
CASSLSQGAINEKLFF | TGCGCCAGCAGCCTATCTCAGGGAGCTATTAATGAAAAACTGTTTTTT | few | TRBV4-3 | NA | TRBJ1-4 | 16
CASSLYLTGGIDEQFF | TGTGCCAGCAGTTTATACCTAACAGGGGGCATAGATGAGCAGTTCTTC | few | TRBV12-3/TRBV12-4 | TRBD1 | TRBJ2-1 | 16
CASIGAHTGDYGYTF | TGTGCCAGCATAGGGGCACACACAGGGGACTATGGCTACACCTTC | NA | TRBV7-2 | TRBD1 | TRBJ1-2 | 15
CSAGTSGAYEQYF | TGCAGTGCTGGGACTAGCGGGGCCTACGAGCAGTACTTC | NA | TRBV20-1 | TRBD2 | TRBJ2-7 | 13
CASSKSTGVGGIQYF | TGTGCCAGCAGTAAATCAACAGGAGTCGGCGGCATTCAGTACTTC | few | TRBV12-3/TRBV12-4 | NA | TRBJ2-4 | 15
CASSDLAGFINEQFF | TGTGCCAGCAGCGATCTGGCGGGGTTCATCAATGAGCAGTTCTTC | few | TRBV11-2 | NA | TRBJ2-1 | 15
CASTSLGSEAFF | TGTGCCAGCACCTCCTTGGGATCTGAAGCTTTCTTT | few | TRBV6-2/TRBV6-3 | NA | TRBJ1-1 | 12